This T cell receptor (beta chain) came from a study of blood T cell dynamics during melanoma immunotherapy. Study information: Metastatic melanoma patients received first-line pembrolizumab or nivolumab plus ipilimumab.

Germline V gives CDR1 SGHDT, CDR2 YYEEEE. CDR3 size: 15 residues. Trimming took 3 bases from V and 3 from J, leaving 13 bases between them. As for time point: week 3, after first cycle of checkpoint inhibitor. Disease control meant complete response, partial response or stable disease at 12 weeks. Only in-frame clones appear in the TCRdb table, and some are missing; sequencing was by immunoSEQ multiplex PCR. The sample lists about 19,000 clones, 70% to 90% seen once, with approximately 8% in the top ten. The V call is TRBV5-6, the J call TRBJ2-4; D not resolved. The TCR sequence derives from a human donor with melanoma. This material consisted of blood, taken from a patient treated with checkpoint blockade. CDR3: CASSSPRRVKNIQYF. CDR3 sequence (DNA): TGTGCCAGCAGCTCCCCGCGTAGGGTCAAAAACATTCAGTACTTC.